The text below deals with one T cell receptor (beta chain). No antigen is known for it. The ends lost 3 bases at V and 2 bases at J; junction bases unmatched: 14. The germline V gene has CDR1 SGHDN and CDR2 FVKESK. This CDR3 spans 18 amino acids. This entry is derived from a study of shared clonotypes between healthy human individuals. Per the study methods: As immunoSEQ supplied junction-only sequences (without quality scores), filtering differed. Measured with immunoSEQ multiplex PCR; TCRdb has only the in-frame clones, and not every one. The V and J calls and clone size come from that table; D and trimming were worked out from the DNA. The sample gives about 580,000 clones, roughly 98% of which show up once; roughly 0.29% is in the top ten. Positive CCR7 selection of CD45RO-negative cells yielded the naive CD8 cells, and terminally differentiated effector memory CD45RA+ cells were excluded. General study points: Across subsets, estimated richness was generally greater for naive than for memory populations. Large sequencing depth failed to make sorted-subset sequencing complete, rarefaction showed.

The genes are TRBV14 and TRBJ2-3; 7 bases align to TRBD2. Source material: naive CD8+ T cells sorted from blood. This TCR came from a man between 25 and 39 years old in good health. The CDR3 loop is CASSQERWGGFPTDTQYF. For the CDR3, the DNA is TGTGCCAGCAGCCAGGAGCGGTGGGGAGGGTTCCCCACAGATACGCAGTATTTT. The complete variable domain, with remaining parts taken from reference TRBV14 and TRBJ2-3, reads EAGVTQFPSHSVIEKGQTVTLRCDPISGHDNLYWYRRVMGKEIKFLLHFVKESKQDESGMPNNRFLAERTGGTYSTLKVQPAELEDSGVYFCASSQERWGGFPTDTQYFGPGTRLTVL.